The clone carrying this TCR beta chain turned up a few times. Its antigen is still unknown. The sample originates from a study of T cells after yellow fever vaccination. Findings of the study overall: A secondary response was less intense yet reached its peak sooner, at day 5 versus 15. Shared CD4/CD8 clonotypes were a small share, likely from convergent recombination. Abundant clonotypes from the bulk population could get into FACS-sorted repertoires as contaminants.

This CDR3 is built from 16 residues. V was pared by 4 bases and J by 4 bases, with 13 bases of the junction left unmatched. Germline CDR1 is SGHNT and CDR2 is YYREEE (reference sequence). Making TCR cDNA involved 5'RACE template switching, which added UMIs and a universal primer site. TCRdb used MiXCR to reprocess the 5' RACE reads, holding one entry per CDR3 protein. The profile shows 200,000 to 250,000 distinct CDR3 sequences, about 3% of them singletons. This material consisted of CD4+ T cells sorted from PBMCs, taken 10 days after the yellow fever booster vaccination. The V call is TRBV5-4, the J call TRBJ1-1; 7 bases are shared with TRBD1. The clonotype comes from a man aged 18 to 29 who received the YFV17D yellow fever vaccine. The CDR3 spells CASSIGQDLMATEAFF. The CDR3 DNA follows: TGTGCCAGCAGCATAGGACAGGACCTTATGGCCACTGAAGCTTTCTTT.